This T cell receptor (beta chain) was sequenced during a study of shared clonotypes between healthy human individuals. Study-wide background: Donors had three CD4 naive, three CD4 memory, two CD8 naive and one CD8 memory plate apiece.

Each PCR replicate from the sorted subsets contained about 200 ng DNA, which is around 30,000 T cell genomes. TCRdb's table, derived via immunoSEQ multiplex PCR, lists solely in-frame clones and lacks some. The sample holds around 690,000 clones, less than 95% seen once. This clone was seen a single time. The germline CDR1 and CDR2 sequences are MGHRA and YSYEKL. The CDR3 runs 16 residues. Trimming removed 4 bases from V and 3 bases from J, with 19 bases in between. Sequencing used memory CD8+ T cells from PBMCs. The subset here: CD45RO+ cells pooled with CCR7-negative TemRA cells. This sequence was found in a man between 18 and 35 years old in good health. Some clones in this sample may be carry-over from other donors' samples. This chain connects TRBV4-1 to TRBJ2-7; the D gene is possibly TRBD2 (5 bases). This chain's CDR3 is CASSPFLPGMGYEQYF. Written as DNA, the CDR3 is TGCGCCAGCAGCCCCTTCCTTCCGGGAATGGGCTACGAGCAGTACTTC.